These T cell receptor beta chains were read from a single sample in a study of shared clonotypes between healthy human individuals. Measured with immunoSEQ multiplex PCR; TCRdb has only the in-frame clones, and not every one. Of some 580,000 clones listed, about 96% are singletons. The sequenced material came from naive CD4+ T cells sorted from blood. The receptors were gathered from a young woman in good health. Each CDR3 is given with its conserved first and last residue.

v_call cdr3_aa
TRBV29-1 CSVGSETQYF
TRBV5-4 CASSRRLDNTLREQYF
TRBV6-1 CASSGPGTSGDNTDTQYF
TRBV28 CASRLSTGLANYGYTF
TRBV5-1 CASSSTLAGGTYEQYF
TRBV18 CASSPGQGSYEQYF
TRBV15 CATSREWDRGDEQYF
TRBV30 CAWSLPGTNEKLFF
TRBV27 CASSLVQSTDTQYF
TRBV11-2 CASSFREGSGGYNEQFF
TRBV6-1 CASSEAVLGAMNNQPQHF
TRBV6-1 CASSLAGTEHQPQHF
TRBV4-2 CASSQDHPGLAGRPYEQYF
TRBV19 CASSKGTGENYGYTF
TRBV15 CATSRLTSGSDTQYF
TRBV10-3 CAISGTPNTGELFF
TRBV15 CATSRDGQSYEQYF
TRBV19 CASRGLRSGANVLTF
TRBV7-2 CASSLGVRLQETQYF
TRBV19 CATGVVEEETQYF
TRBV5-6 CASSLSGAKNIQYF
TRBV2 CASSEALRSSGNTIYF
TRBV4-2 CASSQTDRDNQPQHF
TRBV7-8 CASIPWGLGETEAFF
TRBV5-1 CASAPGQGASETQYF